A single sample gave rise to the 15 T cell receptor beta chains below, sequenced in a study of neurological immune-mediated disorders. MiXCR was run by TCRdb on the 5' RACE reads, yielding one entry per CDR3 protein. The sample contains about 69,000 distinct CDR3 sequences, roughly 3.9% of which appear only once. Sequencing used PBMCs. Every receptor here comes from a man under 40 with multiple sclerosis.

This clonotype came up many times. V and J are TRBV5-8 and TRBJ2-1, with TRBD1 as a possible D gene (6 bases). This CDR3 has 18 residues. Germline loops: CDR1 SGHTS, CDR2 YDEGEE. V lost 4 bases to trimming and J lost 5 bases, with 25 bases between them. The CDR3 DNA reads TGTGCCAGCAGCCTGGTCCCGGGACATCTGAAAGAAAACAATGAGCAGTTCTTC. Protein sequence: CASSLVPGHLKENNEQFF. The full variable domain, completed using reference TRBV5-8 and TRBJ2-1, is EAGVTQSPTHLIKTRGQQATLRCSPISGHTSVYWYQQALGLGLQFLLWYDEGEERNRGNFPPRFSGRQFPNYSSELNVNALELEDSALYLCASSLVPGHLKENNEQFFGPGTRLTVL.

This clonotype was detected ten times or more. The CDR3 DNA follows: TGTGCCAGTGGGGAAGGGGGCGAAAAACTGTTTTTT. Its translation is CASGEGGEKLFF. The rearrangement joins TRBV6-5 to TRBJ1-4; 7 positions agree with TRBD1. The CDR3 spans 12 residues. V lost 9 bases, J lost 8 bases, and 6 bases stayed unmatched. Per germline, CDR1 MNHEY and CDR2 SVGAGI.

The chain has TRBV7-2 and TRBJ1-3, with D uncertain. This CDR3 is built from 15 residues. Germline CDR1 and CDR2: SGHTA and FQGNSA. Trimming removed 5 bases from V and 3 bases from J, with 14 bases in between. The CDR3 loop reads CASSAMGVYGNTIYF. CDR3 coding DNA: TGTGCCAGCAGCGCTATGGGTGTTTATGGAAACACCATATATTTT.

Of note for this clonotype: A read error is possible here, since a much larger clone lies one base away. The chain links TRBV27 to TRBJ2-7; D is ambiguous. V lost 7 bases and J 6 bases, leaving 13 bases between the germline ends. Per germline, CDR1 MNHEY and CDR2 SMNVEV (reference sequence). The CDR3 has 12 residues. The CDR3 DNA reads TGTGCCAGCACCAAGGCAAGTCCCGAGCAGTACTTC. This sequence encodes CASTKASPEQYF.

This clonotype was picked up many times. The chain carries TRBV10-3 and TRBJ2-1, with 8 bases fitting TRBD2. Germline V gene sequence: CDR1 ENHRY, CDR2 SYGVKD. V dropped 6 bases and J dropped 6; count of bases not matched to a gene: 13. The CDR3 spans 16 residues. The CDR3 spells CAISHGLAAGGNEQFF. The CDR3 DNA reads TGTGCCATCAGCCACGGGCTAGCCGCGGGGGGCAATGAGCAGTTCTTC.

This clonotype appeared many times. The gene calls are TRBV20-1 and TRBJ2-5; tentative D call: TRBD1 (6 bases). The CDR3 sequence is 11 residues long. The germline V gene encodes CDR1 DFQATT and CDR2 SNEGSKA (reference sequence). V gave up 6 bases and J gave up 10 bases, with 15 bases separating them. The CDR3 protein is CSAGSQGVQYF. CDR3 DNA: TGCAGTGCGGGATCACAGGGTGTCCAGTACTTC.

There are a few counts of this clonotype. The CDR3 here is CASSLYQGGMNTEAFF. CDR3 nucleotide sequence: TGTGCCAGCAGTTTATACCAGGGGGGGATGAACACTGAAGCTTTCTTT. The rearrangement joins TRBV12-3 or TRBV12-4 to TRBJ1-1; 7 bases agree with TRBD1. CDR3 length: 16 residues. The V gene end was trimmed by 2 bases and the J gene end by 0 bases; junction bases not matched to a gene: 6.

Only a few counts were recorded for this clonotype. The V and J genes are TRBV6-5 and TRBJ2-1, with D unresolved. Germline V gives CDR1 MNHEY, CDR2 SVGAGI. This CDR3 comprises 11 residues. V lost 7 bases and J lost 7, with 8 bases in between. CDR3 residues: CASIQENEQFF. In DNA form, the CDR3 reads TGTGCCAGCATCCAGGAGAATGAGCAGTTCTTC.

This clonotype has a count of ten or more. The DNA of the CDR3 is TGTGCCAGCAGGGCTAGCGGTGGCGGAGAGCAGTTCTTC. Translated, it gives CASRASGGGEQFF. J is TRBJ2-1 and V is TRBV3-1, with 7 nucleotides matching TRBD2. Germline V gene lookup returns CDR1 LGHDT and CDR2 YNNKEL (reference sequence). V lost 6 bases and J lost 10; bases outside the gene matches: 9. The CDR3 extends over 13 amino acids.

This clonotype was observed many times. The V call is TRBV6-1, the J call TRBJ1-5; D gene unclear. Trimming cost V 6 bases and J 4 bases, with 7 bases left between them. This CDR3 contains 12 residues. CDR1 is MNHNS, CDR2 SASEGT, per germline. In nucleotides, the CDR3 is TGTGCCAGCAGCGCCCATAATCAGCCCCAGCATTTT. Translated: CASSAHNQPQHF.

As concerns this clonotype: Being one base from a much bigger clone, this may be a read error. The chain links TRBV4-1 to TRBJ2-1; 8 nucleotides align to TRBD2. CDR1 is MGHRA and CDR2 is YSYEKL in the germline V gene. V trimming: 2 bases; J trimming: 4 bases; junction bases outside the gene matches: 7. The CDR3 consists of 16 residues. The CDR3 loop reads CASSQLTGGTYNEQFF. Here the CDR3 DNA reads TGCGCCAGCAGCCAATTGACGGGGGGGACGTACAATGAGCAGTTCTTC.

This clonotype was detected a few times. The gene calls are TRBV9 and TRBJ2-2; TRBD2 agrees at 7 bases. This CDR3 comprises 13 residues. Losses at the gene ends were 1 base for V and 6 bases for J; bases not matched to a gene: 0. Germline V CDR1 and CDR2: SGDLS, YYNGEE. CDR3 sequence: CASSVREAGELFF. DNA of the CDR3: TGTGCCAGCAGCGTACGGGAGGCCGGGGAGCTGTTTTTT. The full variable domain, with the rest looked up from reference TRBV9 and TRBJ2-2, is DSGVTQTPKHLITATGQRVTLRCSPRSGDLSVYWYQQSLDQGLQFLIQYYNGEERAKGNILERFSAQQFPDLHSELNLSSLELGDSALYFCASSVREAGELFFGEGSRLTVL.

There are many counts of this clonotype. This rearrangement joins TRBV20-1 to TRBJ1-4, with D unclear. V was cut by 2 bases and J by 7 bases, with 8 bases left in between. The length of the CDR3 is 12 residues. Germline V lookup: CDR1 DFQATT, CDR2 SNEGSKA (reference sequence). CDR3 residues: CSARPPLEKLFF. As DNA, the CDR3 is TGCAGTGCTAGACCCCCCCTTGAAAAACTGTTTTTT.

This clonotype has at least ten counts. The chain joins TRBV12-3 or TRBV12-4 to TRBJ1-1; the match to TRBD1 covers 7 bases. V shed 8 bases, J shed 1 base, and the junction held 1 base outside the gene matches. This CDR3 comprises 12 residues. For the CDR3, the DNA is TGTGCCAGCGCAGGGGGGAACACTGAAGCTTTCTTT. Protein: CASAGGNTEAFF.

The count of this clonotype is one. A single base separates this from a much larger clone, so it may be a read error. V and J are TRBV20-1 and TRBJ1-2, with D unclear. Trimming shortened V by 2 bases and J by 2 bases, and 15 bases separated the two germline ends. The CDR3 runs 15 residues. Looked up from germline, CDR1 is DFQATT and CDR2 is SNEGSKA (reference sequence). Written as DNA, the CDR3 is TGCAGTGCTAGAAGTCGCCCGGCCCCAAACTATGGCTACACCTTC. This sequence encodes CSARSRPAPNYGYTF.